Sequencing of this T cell receptor beta chain was carried out in a study of blood T cell repertoires in COVID-19. Study-level information: There were acute and convalescent COVID-19 samples, and they came from the United States, Italy and Spain.

The CDR3 covers 16 residues. CDR1 and CDR2 from the germline V gene are SGHRS and YFSETQ. The J segment lost 2 bases and the V segment lost 0 bases, leaving 5 bases of the junction unmatched. As processed by the authors: By means of reference gene primer amplification, nucleated cell counts were estimated. Assay used: immunoSEQ multiplex PCR; TCRdb lists only in-frame clones, some missing. Clonal size and the V and J genes are those of that table, whereas D and trimming came from the DNA. This sample has 110,000 or so clones, with roughly 84% found just once. The TCR originated in a woman in her 70s who had recovered from COVID-19. V is TRBV5-1 and J is TRBJ2-3, with TRBD1 matching over 8 bases. The sample consisted of peripheral blood. CDR3 in amino acids: CASSLAGQGPTDTQYF. CDR3 bases: TGCGCCAGCAGCTTGGCCGGACAGGGCCCCACAGATACGCAGTATTTT.